Listed below are T cell receptor beta chains from one sample, sequenced in a study of cytomegalovirus exposure and HLA in healthy donors. The protocol was immunoSEQ multiplex PCR, while the TCRdb copy is restricted to in-frame clones and leaves out a portion. The repertoire holds about 260,000 clones, 80% to 90% seen once, with approximately 2% in the top ten. Input material: PBMCs. These receptors were obtained from a woman between 40 and 55 years old in good health and CMV-seropositive. Both conserved end residues are part of each CDR3.

>TRBJ2-1|TRBV9
CASSVALGLADNEQFF
>TRBJ2-3|TRBV29-1
CSVELGGWTDTQYF
>TRBJ1-5|TRBV6-5
CASSWRGGQPQHF
>TRBJ1-1|TRBV2
CASILMNTEAFF
>TRBJ2-3|TRBV29-1
CSVGRLGTSGRIDTQYF
>TRBJ2-5|TRBV11-3
CASSLEGTGGFETQYF
>TRBJ2-3|TRBV29-1
CSVNGGSTDTQYF
>TRBJ2-7|TRBV29-1
CSFQPGQGHEQYF
>TRBJ2-3|TRBV28
CASSQRDRAYPDTQYF
>TRBJ2-1|TRBV6-1
CASSEASLAGNNEQFF
>TRBJ2-2|TRBV9
CASSVADYPNTGELFF
>TRBJ1-3|TRBV19
CASSNRGGNTIYF
>TRBJ2-2|TRBV10-3
CAFHRLAGGVVAGELFF
>TRBJ2-7|TRBV27
CASSTSLGQGVTYYEQYF
>TRBJ1-1|TRBV19
CASSKELLLNTEAFF
>TRBJ2-1|TRBV6-1
CASSATDKTYNEQFF
>TRBJ2-1|TRBV11-3
CASGHEAGESDEQFF
>TRBJ2-3|TRBV5-1
CASSQGGGTDTQYF
>TRBJ1-4|TRBV25-1
CASSEYAGPNEKLFF
>TRBJ1-2|TRBV11-3
CASSSPPGGHTF
>TRBJ1-5|TRBV6-1
CASSEGTGGGQPQHF
>TRBJ1-1|TRBV5-1
CASSLVPDREVEAFF
>TRBJ2-4|TRBV7-2
CASSLAWGGAKNIQYF
>TRBJ1-4|TRBV5-1
CASSLEGGSGEKLFF
>TRBJ2-3|TRBV5-6
CASSARGRADTQYF
>TRBJ2-2|TRBV4-2
CASSRGLAGAGTGELFF
>TRBJ1-5|TRBV28
CASSPWEGLGNQPQHF
>TRBJ1-3|TRBV30
CARTGSSGNTIYF
>TRBJ2-5|TRBV2
CASSIAGGPRETQYF
>TRBJ2-1|TRBV7-2
CASRQGQGWSNEQFF
>TRBJ1-3|TRBV30
CAWSGGNGNTIYF
>TRBJ1-2|TRBV7-9
CASSSTGGFGYTF
>TRBJ2-7|TRBV10-3
CAISPRGYEQYF
>TRBJ2-1|TRBV4-3
CASSQSPRVRGLYNEQFF
>TRBJ2-1|TRBV11-3
CASGRGWRSEQFF
>TRBJ1-6|TRBV4-3
CASSQETGNNSPLHF
>TRBJ2-1|TRBV5-1
CASSLVGLATYNEQFF
>TRBJ1-5|TRBV27
CASSLTGDQPQHF
>TRBJ2-2|TRBV7-2
CASSSFTILSGELFF
>TRBJ1-1|TRBV6-1
CASSATGVLGAFF
>TRBJ2-1|TRBV11-3
CASSFTGKQFF
>TRBJ1-5|TRBV2
CASSEQGLLFRPQHF
>TRBJ1-1|TRBV6-1
CASTLTGRSEAFF
>TRBJ1-1|TRBV28
CASSPYGPGAFF
>TRBJ1-4|TRBV27
CASNVLLAEKLFF
>TRBJ1-2|TRBV5-8
CASSFPPTEPYTF
>TRBJ2-7|TRBV5-4
CASSIGQGTEQYF
>TRBJ2-6|TRBV9
CASSARQAPGANVLTF
>TRBJ1-1|TRBV5-1
CASSLIQMNTEAFF
>TRBJ2-7|TRBV5-1
CASSQLAGVNYEQYF